Included here is one TCR beta chain sequence, with context. Its specificity is not known. Specified time point: cycle 4 day 1 (C4D1), after less than seven weeks of nivolumab. After autologous stem cell transplantation all patients relapsed, and prior brentuximab vedotin exposure differed between cohorts. Magnetic negative selection was used to purify CD4+ T cells from thawed PBMCs. Produced via immunoSEQ multiplex PCR; TCRdb's table is partial and in-frame only. The sample records some 22,000 clones, approximately 67% being singletons. Germline CDR1 and CDR2: SGHNT and YENEEA. V trimming: 0 bases; J trimming: 8 bases; junction bases outside the gene matches: 12. The length of the CDR3 is 17 residues. This record belongs to a study of PD-1 blockade in classical Hodgkin lymphoma. Regarding the study as a whole: Relative to healthy donors, newly diagnosed patients reportedly had lower baseline TCR diversity, which was reported as lower still in relapsed/refractory patients. Baseline diversity was lower in partial responders and progressors than complete responders. Those patients who began receiving nivolumab less than 1 year after ASCT had lower diversity, and they were excluded.

The chain couples TRBV11-3 to TRBJ2-1; 8 bases are shared with TRBD2. The starting material was CD4+ T cells from blood, obtained before the fourth cycle of nivolumab. The clonotype originates from a human donor with classical Hodgkin lymphoma. CDR3: CASSLDGGASPGDEQFF. In nucleotides, the CDR3 is TGTGCCAGCAGCTTAGACGGGGGGGCATCCCCCGGGGATGAGCAGTTCTTC. Drawing the rest from reference TRBV11-3 and TRBJ2-1, the complete variable domain is EAGVVQSPRYKIIEKKQPVAFWCNPISGHNTLYWYLQNLGQGPELLIRYENEEAVDDSQLPKDRFSAERLKGVDSTLKIQPAELGDSAVYLCASSLDGGASPGDEQFFGPGTRLTVL.